The 3 T cell receptor delta chains presented below share a single source sample, sequenced in a study of γδ T cells in repeated Plasmodium falciparum infection. Vgamma9/Vdelta2+ and Vdelta2-negative gammadelta T cells were flow-sorted from PBMC for bulk sequencing. TCRdb reran clone calling via CATT on the multiplex PCR reads. Of roughly 93,000 delta-chain clones listed, 0.9% to 1% are singletons. The source material was gamma-delta T cells from blood. The receptors were gathered from a pool of human donors (malaria-infected and uninfected, not separated).

The sample holds a few counts of this clone. The TCRdb protein comes from a much larger clone and disagrees with this DNA's translation at residue 9, likely due to a read error; the protein given here is derived from the DNA. The rearrangement links TRDV2 to TRDJ1, with 8 positions matching TRDD3. The junction had 19 bases not matched to a gene; V was cut back by 1 base and J by 10 bases. Looked up from germline, CDR1 is GEAIGNYY and CDR2 is EKD. This CDR3 contains 17 residues. CDR3 amino acids: CACDTLDTSGDRAGLIF. CDR3 coding DNA: TGTGCCTGTGACACGCTAGACACTTCGGGGGATAGGGCTGGACTCATCTTT.

This clone came up a few times. One base separates it from a far larger clone, so it is likely a read error. The same CDR3 also results from other DNA sequences found in this sample. The chain carries TRDV1 and TRDJ1, with TRDD3 matching 11 bases. This CDR3 is 19 amino acids long. Germline V gene sequence: CDR1 TSWWSYY, CDR2 QGS. The CDR3 is CALGELRPTWGIRTDKLIF. CDR3 sequence (DNA): TGTGCCCTTGGGGAACTCCGTCCTACATGGGGGATACGCACCGATAAACTCATCTTT.

On this clone: The protein recorded in TCRdb matches a much larger clone and deviates from this DNA's translation at residue 9, suggesting a read error; the protein here is obtained by translating the DNA. The chain carries TRDV2 and TRDJ3; 7 bases fit TRDD3. Here the J gene was assigned by germline matching of the DNA, as TCRdb has none. Germline loops: CDR1 GEAIGNYY, CDR2 EKD. The CDR3 sequence is 22 residues long. V shed 0 bases and J 1 base; nucleotides not matched to a gene: 17. Written as DNA, the CDR3 is TGTGCCTGTGACACCGGACAGTACGGGGGGATGTTCGCTTCCTGGGACACCCGACAGATGTTTTTC. Its translation: CACDTGQYGGMFASWDTRQMFF.